These 27 T cell receptor beta chains were sequenced from one sample in a study of blood T cells in healthy people across ages. Next came a second PCR, run for roughly 6 to 11 cycles, which used a sample-barcoded 5' primer along with a J-beta primer mix. One entry per CDR3 protein results from TCRdb running MiXCR on the 5' RACE reads. The sample records 900,000 to 950,000 distinct CDR3 sequences, just under 30% being singletons. The same sample was also studied in work on T cells of mothers and their children.

Sequencing used blood. All receptors come from a woman in her thirties or forties in good health.

In its sample, this clonotype was seen a few times. This chain links TRBV20-1 with TRBJ1-5; weak D call: TRBD1 (5 bases). The CDR3 contains 14 residues. V dropped 0 bases and J dropped 8 bases, with 14 bases sitting between them. Germline-derived CDR1 and CDR2 are DFQATT and SNEGSKA (reference sequence). DNA for the CDR3: TGCAGTGCTAGAGAGCCCACCACGGGGGAGCCCCAGCATTTT. Amino acid sequence: CSAREPTTGEPQHF.

This clonotype was picked up many times. The rearrangement joins TRBV7-9 to TRBJ2-4; 10 bases line up with TRBD1. The V gene's germline CDR1 is SEHNR and CDR2 FQNEAQ (reference sequence). V trimming: 3 bases; J trimming: 8 bases; junction bases outside the gene matches: 4. This CDR3 spans 14 amino acids. The CDR3 sequence: CASSFGDRGHIQYF. The CDR3 DNA follows: TGTGCCAGCAGCTTTGGGGACAGGGGTCACATTCAGTACTTC. Filled out from reference TRBV7-9 and TRBJ2-4, the complete variable domain reads DTGVSQNPRHKITKRGQNVTFRCDPISEHNRLYWYRQTLGQGPEFLTYFQNEAQLEKSRLLSDRFSAERPKGSFSTLEIQRTEQGDSAMYLCASSFGDRGHIQYFGAGTRLSVL.

The chain couples TRBV7-2 to TRBJ1-5; no definite D call. The V end was cut by 4 bases, the J end by 4 bases, with 8 bases between. In germline, CDR1 is SGHTA, CDR2 FQGNSA. The CDR3 covers 13 residues. The CDR3 DNA reads TGTGCCAGCAGCTGGACCATAAATCAGCCCCAGCATTTT. Translating it yields CASSWTINQPQHF.

CDR3 DNA sequence: TGTGCCAGCAGCTTGGACAGCGGAGGACTGTTCTTC. It encodes CASSLDSGGLFF. The chain combines TRBV7-8 with TRBJ2-1; perhaps TRBD1 as D (6 bases). CDR1 SGHVS and CDR2 FQNEAQ come from the germline V gene. V lost 3 bases and J lost 15, with 15 bases in between. The CDR3 loop spans 12 amino acids.

The V gene is TRBV6-2 or TRBV6-3, the J gene TRBJ1-5; TRBD1 matches at 8 bases. Germline V gene sequence: CDR1 MNHEY, CDR2 SVGEGT. The CDR3 contains 15 residues. The ends lost 2 bases at V and 4 bases at J; junction bases unmatched: 4. CDR3 residues: CASSYAGGPNQPQHF. The DNA of the CDR3 is TGTGCCAGCAGTTACGCAGGGGGCCCTAATCAGCCCCAGCATTTT.

This rearrangement joins TRBV5-6 to TRBJ1-4, with D maybe TRBD1 (5 bases). CDR3 length equals 15 residues. Trimming shortened V by 4 bases and J by 8 bases, and 18 bases separated the two germline ends. The germline V gene encodes CDR1 SGHDT and CDR2 YYEEEE. The CDR3 bases are TGTGCCAGCAGCACACCTGGGGGGTTAGGGGAAAAACTGTTTTTT. It yields the protein CASSTPGGLGEKLFF.

The rearrangement uses TRBV27 and TRBJ1-1; TRBD1 is a possible D gene (5 bases). V lost 0 bases and J 7 bases, leaving 9 bases between the germline ends. The germline V gene encodes CDR1 MNHEY and CDR2 SMNVEV (reference sequence). This CDR3 is built from 13 residues. CDR3 DNA sequence: TGTGCCAGCAGTTTATCGGGGCGGGGTGAAGCTTTCTTT. Its protein is CASSLSGRGEAFF.

J is TRBJ1-2 and V is TRBV20-1; D may be TRBD1 (5 bases). Trimming left V 0 bases short and J 5 bases short, with 22 bases between. CDR1 and CDR2 (germline): DFQATT, SNEGSKA (reference sequence). The length of the CDR3 is 17 residues. CDR3 in amino acids: CSARDIPRGDLGYGYTF. The CDR3 DNA is TGCAGTGCTAGAGATATTCCGAGAGGGGACCTTGGGTATGGCTACACCTTC.

The gene calls are TRBV7-3 and TRBJ2-3; D is unclear. The CDR3 covers 15 residues. Trimming stripped 2 bases from V and 0 bases from J, with 9 bases between. Germline-derived CDR1 and CDR2 are SGHTA and FQGTGA. The CDR3 loop is CASSLGLVSTDTQYF. The DNA for the CDR3 is TGTGCCAGCAGCTTAGGGCTCGTTAGCACAGATACGCAGTATTTT.

This chain uses TRBV28 with TRBJ1-2; unclear D gene. The CDR3 extends over 15 amino acids. V lost 4 bases and J lost 0, with 12 bases in between. Germline-derived CDR1 and CDR2 are MDHEN and SYDVKM. This chain's CDR3 is CASSSRRKTNYGYTF. The CDR3 DNA is TGTGCCAGCAGTTCCCGACGGAAAACTAACTATGGCTACACCTTC.

On this clonotype itself: This may be a read error, as it is one base from a much larger clone. V is TRBV20-1 and J is TRBJ2-1, with 7 positions matching TRBD1. Germline loops: CDR1 DFQATT, CDR2 SNEGSKA (reference sequence). V lost 5 bases, J lost 5 bases, and 6 bases stayed unmatched. This CDR3 region has 13 residues. This CDR3 reads CSAGQVDDNEQFF. The CDR3, as DNA: TGCAGTGCTGGACAGGTGGACGACAATGAGCAGTTCTTC.

This clonotype was seen only a few times. A much more abundant neighbour one base away suggests this may be a read error. This chain links TRBV2 with TRBJ2-5; D is possibly TRBD1 (6 bases). Near its end, the DNA agrees better with TRBJ2-1, so the J call may be wrong. This CDR3 is 15 amino acids long. Germline assignment: CDR1 SNHLY and CDR2 FYNNEI. CDR3 in DNA: TGTGCCAGCAAAGTGCAGGGGAATCCCCAAGAGACCCAGTTCTTC. This codes for CASKVQGNPQETQFF.

The V call is TRBV20-1, the J call TRBJ1-6; 7 nucleotides match TRBD1. V shed 0 bases, J shed 8 bases, and the junction held 7 bases outside the gene matches. Germline V gives CDR1 DFQATT, CDR2 SNEGSKA (reference sequence). The CDR3 covers 15 residues. For the CDR3, the DNA is TGCAGTGCTAGAGATCATAGGGGGCAGGATTCACCCCTCCACTTT. Its protein is CSARDHRGQDSPLHF.

A word on this clonotype: A much bigger clone sits one base away, suggesting this may be a read error. This sequence joins TRBV20-1 and TRBJ1-2; 7 bases are shared with TRBD1. CDR1 and CDR2 (germline): DFQATT, SNEGSKA (reference sequence). V lost 6 bases and J lost 7; bases outside the gene matches: 11. The CDR3 has 13 residues. CDR3 in DNA: TGCAGTGCAGCCCTGGGGACAGCTTGTGGCTACACCTTC. Protein sequence: CSAALGTACGYTF.

CDR3 bases: TGTGCCAGCAGCGGAAACAGGGATAACACTGAAGCTTTCTTT. Amino acid sequence: CASSGNRDNTEAFF. The gene calls are TRBV3-1 and TRBJ1-1, with D perhaps TRBD1 (6 bases). This CDR3 has 14 amino acids. Per the germline V gene, CDR1 is LGHDT and CDR2 is YNNKEL (reference sequence). Trimming cost V 5 bases and J 2 bases, with 12 bases left between them.

This clonotype was picked up many times. The rearrangement uses TRBV5-4 and TRBJ2-1, with 8 positions matching TRBD2. CDR1 is SGHNT, CDR2 YYREEE, per germline (reference sequence). V lost 0 bases and J lost 8; bases outside the gene matches: 16. The CDR3 loop spans 18 amino acids. CDR3 bases: TGTGCCAGCAGCTTGGATGTTGGGGCGGGACTAGTTTGGTATGAGCAGTTCTTC. Its protein product is CASSLDVGAGLVWYEQFF. The full variable domain, rest sourced from reference TRBV5-4 and TRBJ2-1, is ETGVTQSPTHLIKTRGQQVTLRCSSQSGHNTVSWYQQALGQGPQFIFQYYREEENGRGNFPPRFSGLQFPNYSSELNVNALELDDSALYLCASSLDVGAGLVWYEQFFGPGTRLTVL.

The count of this clonotype is one. A much larger clone is a single base away; this may be a read error. The chain employs TRBV7-2 and TRBJ2-7, with 7 bases aligning to TRBD2. The J call may be faulty, since TRBJ2-5 better matches the DNA end. The germline V gene has CDR1 SGHTA and CDR2 FQGNSA. The CDR3 spans 14 residues. The CDR3 DNA is TGTGCCAGCAGCCCCGGGGGGAGGGGAAAGACCCAGTACTTC. This encodes CASSPGGRGKTQYF.

Only a few counts were recorded for this clonotype. V gene TRBV24-1 combines with J gene TRBJ2-3, with 11 bases fitting TRBD2. Germline V gene lookup returns CDR1 KGHDR and CDR2 SFDVKD. The CDR3 covers 15 residues. V lost 6 bases, J lost 4 bases, and 5 bases stayed unmatched. This CDR3 is CATSSSGGYADTQYF. As DNA, the CDR3 is TGTGCCACCAGTTCTAGCGGGGGGTATGCAGATACGCAGTATTTT.

Worth noting for this clonotype: The junction departs from germline at one end; a sequencing error may be responsible. The chain employs TRBV5-1 and TRBJ2-2; 9 bases are a match to TRBD1. CDR3 length equals 14 residues. Germline V gene lookup returns CDR1 SGHRS and CDR2 YFSETQ. CDR3 in amino acids: CASSRTGATGERFF. DNA of the CDR3: TGCGCCAGCAGCAGGACAGGGGCCACCGGGGAGCGGTTTTTT.

This clonotype was seen a handful of times. The gene calls are TRBV28 and TRBJ2-1, with 7 bases lining up with TRBD1. Germline CDR1 MDHEN, CDR2 SYDVKM. V dropped 6 bases and J dropped 8; count of bases not matched to a gene: 7. The length of the CDR3 is 13 residues. The CDR3 DNA reads TGTGCCAGCAGGCTACAGGGGTTCCATGAGCAGTTCTTC. Translated: CASRLQGFHEQFF.

This clonotype was seen repeatedly, ten times or more. The V call is TRBV28, the J call TRBJ1-2, with 9 bases identical to TRBD1. Unmatched junction bases numbered 9, after V lost 7 bases and J lost 3 bases. The CDR3 has 15 amino acids. Germline V gene sequence: CDR1 MDHEN, CDR2 SYDVKM. CDR3 protein: CASIPWGQGDYGYTF. CDR3 bases: TGTGCCAGCATCCCGTGGGGACAGGGAGACTATGGCTACACCTTC.

This clonotype has a single count. V usage is TRBV5-1 and J usage is TRBJ2-1, with a weak D call TRBD2 (5 bases). Trimming left V 0 bases short and J 4 bases short, with 8 bases between. Germline CDR1 reads SGHRS; CDR2 reads YFSETQ. CDR3 size: 14 residues. In DNA form, the CDR3 reads TGCGCCAGCAGCTTGGACGCGGGTTACAATGAGCAGTTCTTC. It codes for CASSLDAGYNEQFF. The complete variable domain, with remaining parts taken from reference TRBV5-1 and TRBJ2-1, reads KAGVTQTPRYLIKTRGQQVTLSCSPISGHRSVSWYQQTPGQGLQFLFEYFSETQRNKGNFPGRFSGRQFSNSRSEMNVSTLELGDSALYLCASSLDAGYNEQFFGPGTRLTVL.

The chain has TRBV2 and TRBJ2-7; no definite D call. The germline CDR1 and CDR2 sequences are SNHLY and FYNNEI. The CDR3 consists of 13 residues. Deletions cut 4 bases from V and 3 bases from J, with 10 bases between. CDR3: CASSVQLYYEQYF. CDR3 coding DNA: TGTGCCAGCAGTGTACAGCTTTACTACGAGCAGTACTTC. Drawing the rest from reference TRBV2 and TRBJ2-7, the complete variable domain is EPEVTQTPSHQVTQMGQEVILRCVPISNHLYFYWYRQILGQKVEFLVSFYNNEISEKSEIFDDQFSVERPDGSNFTLKIRSTKLEDSAMYFCASSVQLYYEQYFGPGTRLTVT.

Concerning this clonotype: One end of the junction fails to match germline, which may point to a read error. V and J are TRBV27 and TRBJ2-7; the D gene could be TRBD1 or TRBD2 (5 bases each). CDR1 is MNHEY, CDR2 SMNVEV, per germline (reference sequence). The length of the CDR3 is 16 residues. The DNA for the CDR3 is TGTGCCGGCAGTTTCACTTCGGGACGACCGCCCTACGAGCAGTACTTC. It encodes CAGSFTSGRPPYEQYF.

This clonotype was detected ten times or more. This chain joins TRBV7-2 and TRBJ2-3; the match to TRBD2 covers 8 bases. Germline lookup yields CDR1 SGHTA and CDR2 FQGNSA. This CDR3 region has 16 residues. V dropped 5 bases and J dropped 4; count of bases not matched to a gene: 11. CDR3: CASSPWTSQIADTQYF. The CDR3 nucleotides read TGTGCCAGCAGCCCATGGACTAGCCAAATCGCAGATACGCAGTATTTT. Full variable domain (rest looked up from reference TRBV7-2 and TRBJ2-3): GAGVSQSPSNKVTEKGKDVELRCDPISGHTALYWYRQSLGQGLEFLIYFQGNSAPDKSGLPSDRFSAERTGGSVSTLTIQRTQQEDSAVYLCASSPWTSQIADTQYFGPGTRLTVL.

This clonotype has just a few counts. The rearrangement joins TRBV5-1 to TRBJ1-1; D remains unclear. The CDR3 consists of 13 residues. V was pared by 6 bases and J by 3 bases, with 12 bases between. Per the germline V gene, CDR1 is SGHRS and CDR2 is YFSETQ. The CDR3 spells CASNPSPDTEAFF. The CDR3 bases are TGCGCCAGCAACCCTTCCCCGGACACTGAAGCTTTCTTT.

In this sample, this clonotype turned up many times. The chain joins TRBV29-1 to TRBJ2-7; a possible D gene is TRBD1 (6 bases). This CDR3 region has 18 residues. Germline V lookup: CDR1 SQVTM, CDR2 ANQGSEA. The germline V and J ends were trimmed by 5 bases and 2 bases, with 28 bases remaining between them. The DNA of the CDR3 is TGCAGCGTTTGGGGGCTATTATACCTTCCCCCCCGAGCCTACGAGCAGTACTTC. Protein sequence: CSVWGLLYLPPRAYEQYF.